This passage covers 30 T cell receptor beta chains from one sample sequenced in a study of shared clonotypes between healthy human individuals. Sequencing was performed with immunoSEQ multiplex PCR; in TCRdb, only in-frame clones are kept and a portion is missing. Of about 2.4 million clones listed, more than 85% are singletons. Material for sequencing was naive CD4+ T cells from PBMCs. Subset of the sample: CD45RA+ positively selected. Receptor source: a man between 18 and 35 years old in good health. Some clones in this sample may be carry-over from other donors' samples.

About this clone itself: The sample contains more than one DNA sequence encoding this CDR3. J is TRBJ1-2 and V is TRBV6-1, with D maybe TRBD1 (5 bases). Trimming pared 6 bases from V and 2 bases from J, leaving 10 bases between. This CDR3 region has 13 residues. CDR1 and CDR2 (germline): MNHNS, SASEGT. CDR3 coding DNA: TGTGCCAGCAGGTTGGACATAAACTATGGCTACACCTTC. Amino acids: CASRLDINYGYTF.

The count of this clone is one. Other DNA sequences in this specimen translate into the identical CDR3. The chain recombines TRBV4-2 with TRBJ1-5; D perhaps matches TRBD1 (5 bases). The germline V gene has CDR1 LGHNA and CDR2 YNFKEQ. The CDR3 runs to 14 residues. V lost 4 bases to trimming and J lost 4 bases, with 11 bases between them. Written as DNA, the CDR3 is TGTGCCAGCAGCCGCGGGGGGGGAAATCAGCCCCAGCATTTT. This gives the protein CASSRGGGNQPQHF.

This clone was observed a single time. The V gene is TRBV28, the J gene TRBJ2-2; the match to TRBD2 covers 11 bases. J gave up 5 bases and V 5 bases, and 7 bases lay outside the gene matches. Germline assignment: CDR1 MDHEN and CDR2 SYDVKM. The CDR3 has 16 residues. CDR3 coding DNA: TGTGCCAGCAGTGACCGACTAGCGGGATCTACCGGGGAGCTGTTTTTT. Residues: CASSDRLAGSTGELFF.

With regard to this clone: The identical CDR3 is also encoded by other nucleotide sequences in the sample. The V call is TRBV5-1, the J call TRBJ1-5; D gene unclear. CDR1 is SGHRS, CDR2 YFSETQ, per germline. The CDR3 loop spans 15 amino acids. Trimming took off 2 bases at V and 7 bases at J, with 16 bases between the two ends. CDR3 amino acids: CASSLEGGVGQPQHF. Written as DNA, the CDR3 is TGCGCCAGCAGCTTAGAGGGAGGTGTTGGCCAGCCCCAGCATTTT.

This clone was counted once. The chain recombines TRBV28 with TRBJ1-1, with D perhaps TRBD1 (6 bases). The CDR3 has 15 amino acids. V was clipped by 6 bases and J by 1 base, with 15 bases between them. CDR1 is MDHEN, CDR2 SYDVKM, per germline. CDR3 amino acids: CASSYLGAGNTEAFF. DNA of the CDR3: TGTGCCAGCAGCTATTTGGGGGCTGGGAACACTGAAGCTTTCTTT.

Details on this clone: In the same sample, other DNA sequences code for this CDR3. The chain links TRBV5-1 to TRBJ2-1; 7 positions match TRBD1. J was trimmed by 1 base and V by 4 bases; bases with no gene match: 5. CDR3 length: 15 residues. Germline V gene data show CDR1 as SGHRS and CDR2 as YFSETQ. This CDR3 reads CASSPGTVSYNEQFF. CDR3 sequence (DNA): TGCGCCAGCAGCCCAGGGACAGTGTCCTACAATGAGCAGTTCTTC.

This clone was recorded once. The chain joins TRBV7-9 to TRBJ2-5; 8 bases line up with TRBD1. The CDR3 loop spans 15 amino acids. Germline trimming cut 4 bases from V and 2 bases from J; bases unmatched to any gene: 6. Germline V CDR1 and CDR2: SEHNR, FQNEAQ (reference sequence). The CDR3 reads CASSYGQGRQETQYF. The CDR3 region has the DNA TGTGCCAGCAGCTATGGACAGGGACGACAAGAGACCCAGTACTTC.

This chain connects TRBV5-6 to TRBJ2-1; D unclear. Germline CDR1 is SGHDT and CDR2 is YYEEEE. V was clipped by 1 base and J by 10 bases, with 6 bases between them. CDR3 length: 11 residues. The CDR3 nucleotides are TGTGCCAGCAGCTTGAGGAGAGAGCAGTTCTTC. It encodes CASSLRREQFF.

This clone was detected a few times. V gene TRBV2 combines with J gene TRBJ1-1; D is possibly TRBD1 (6 bases). There are 16 residues in the CDR3. Germline CDR1 is SNHLY and CDR2 is FYNNEI. Trimming took off 4 bases at V and 5 bases at J, with 20 bases between the two ends. The CDR3 reads CASSVWRGRSVTEAFF. CDR3 DNA: TGTGCCAGCAGTGTTTGGCGGGGGCGTTCTGTAACTGAAGCTTTCTTT.

This clone has a single count. The chain employs TRBV28 and TRBJ2-1, with TRBD2 matching over 7 bases. CDR3 length: 14 residues. CDR1 is MDHEN, CDR2 SYDVKM, per germline. The V gene end was trimmed by 5 bases and the J gene end by 2 bases; junction bases not matched to a gene: 3. As DNA, the CDR3 is TGTGCCAGCAGTCGCGGGAGTCCCTACAATGAGCAGTTCTTC. The encoded protein is CASSRGSPYNEQFF.

This chain connects TRBV7-2 to TRBJ2-5; TRBD2 agrees at 9 bases. Trimming removed 2 bases from V and 9 bases from J; junction bases left unmatched: 4. Germline-derived CDR1 and CDR2 are SGHTA and FQGNSA. This CDR3 comprises 13 residues. CDR3 residues: CASSLLAGIAQYF. CDR3 nucleotides: TGTGCCAGCAGCTTACTAGCGGGAATAGCCCAGTACTTC.

The V call is TRBV7-9, the J call TRBJ2-3; tentatively, D is TRBD2 (5 bases). Germline-derived CDR1 and CDR2 are SEHNR and FQNEAQ (reference sequence). V was trimmed by 6 bases and J by 2 bases, leaving 18 bases between them. CDR3 length: 16 amino acids. In DNA, the CDR3 is TGTGCCAGCAGGGACTGGGGTACAGAGCTCACAGATACGCAGTATTTT. Translated, it gives CASRDWGTELTDTQYF.

The chain has TRBV5-6 and TRBJ2-5; D might be TRBD2 (6 bases). Trimming shortened V by 5 bases and J by 5 bases, and 13 bases separated the two germline ends. The germline V gene encodes CDR1 SGHDT and CDR2 YYEEEE. This CDR3 is built from 13 residues. CDR3 DNA: TGTGCCAGCAGGCGCGGGGTTGGGGAGACCCAGTACTTC. Encoded protein: CASRRGVGETQYF.

The chain employs TRBV28 and TRBJ1-3; D perhaps matches TRBD1 (5 bases). The CDR3 length is 15 residues. V was pared by 4 bases and J by 0 bases, with 10 bases between. Germline V CDR1 and CDR2: MDHEN, SYDVKM. The DNA of the CDR3 is TGTGCCAGCAGTTGGGGGGGATACTCTGGAAACACCATATATTTT. It encodes CASSWGGYSGNTIYF. Based on the CDR3 plus reference TRBV28 and TRBJ1-3, the full variable domain is DVKVTQSSRYLVKRTGEKVFLECVQDMDHENMFWYRQDPGLGLRLIYFSYDVKMKEKGDIPEGYSVSREKKERFSLILESASTNQTSMYLCASSWGGYSGNTIYFGEGSWLTVV.

V and J are TRBV29-1 and TRBJ1-1; the D is unclear. V dropped 5 bases and J dropped 3 bases, with 16 bases sitting between them. The CDR3 sequence is 14 residues long. Germline CDR1 SQVTM, CDR2 ANQGSEA. CDR3 in amino acids: CSVKRVIGDTEAFF. The CDR3 region has the DNA TGCAGCGTTAAACGGGTTATCGGTGACACTGAAGCTTTCTTT.

The rearrangement links TRBV19 to TRBJ2-5; D remains unclear. V shed 5 bases and J shed 1 base, with 20 bases lying between them. There are 17 residues in the CDR3. The germline gives CDR1 LNHDA, CDR2 SQIVND (reference sequence). The CDR3 sequence: CASSRQKTGHGQETQYF. The CDR3 nucleotides are TGTGCCAGTAGTCGGCAAAAAACCGGGCACGGCCAAGAGACCCAGTACTTC.

J is TRBJ2-1 and V is TRBV5-1, with D perhaps matching TRBD1 (6 bases). The V gene lost 0 bases and the J gene lost 6 bases, with 16 bases spanning the gap. The CDR3 length is 16 residues. CDR1 is SGHRS, CDR2 YFSETQ, per germline. The CDR3 here is CASSLGSRTASNEQFF. CDR3 in DNA: TGCGCCAGCAGCTTGGGATCACGGACAGCCAGCAATGAGCAGTTCTTC.

The V call is TRBV28, the J call TRBJ1-6, with no clear D. Germline V gene lookup returns CDR1 MDHEN and CDR2 SYDVKM. The CDR3 runs 13 residues. Trimming took 4 bases from V and 10 from J, leaving 11 bases between them. In nucleotides, the CDR3 is TGTGCCAGCAGTTCCCCACCGGGGTCACCCCTCCACTTT. Translated, it gives CASSSPPGSPLHF.

The genes are TRBV5-1 and TRBJ2-3; D remains unclear. The CDR3 runs to 14 residues. V lost 4 bases and J lost 0, with 9 bases in between. Germline V gene data show CDR1 as SGHRS and CDR2 as YFSETQ. Here the CDR3 reads CASSIRLSTDTQYF. In nucleotides, the CDR3 is TGCGCCAGCAGCATCAGACTCAGCACAGATACGCAGTATTTT.

J is TRBJ2-3 and V is TRBV7-2; D is ambiguous. From germline, CDR1 is SGHTA and CDR2 FQGNSA. This CDR3 comprises 14 residues. With 7 bases removed from V and 6 bases from J, the gap between germline ends came to 17 bases. The CDR3 DNA is TGTGCCAGCACCCCCAACTGGGAACGGGATACGCAGTATTTT. The encoded protein is CASTPNWERDTQYF.

The CDR3 coding sequence is TGTGCCAGCAGCTCCGGGACAGGGATCTCCTACGAGCAGTACTTC. This gives the protein CASSSGTGISYEQYF. The genes are TRBV6-1 and TRBJ2-7, with 9 bases lining up with TRBD1. The CDR3 runs 15 residues. From germline, CDR1 is MNHNS and CDR2 SASEGT. Trimming cost V 6 bases and J 0 bases; bases outside gene matches: 6.

This clone has more than one count but fewer than ten. This sequence joins TRBV5-4 and TRBJ2-3; D possibly corresponds to TRBD2 (6 bases). CDR1 and CDR2 (germline): SGHNT, YYREEE (reference sequence). This CDR3 contains 14 residues. V gave up 4 bases and J gave up 5 bases, with 14 bases separating them. The CDR3 sequence is CASSLWTTEDTQYF. CDR3 coding DNA: TGTGCCAGCAGCCTGTGGACTACCGAAGATACGCAGTATTTT.

V usage is TRBV7-3 and J usage is TRBJ2-5; D perhaps matches TRBD1 (6 bases). V lost 5 bases to trimming and J lost 2 bases, with 15 bases between them. The CDR3 contains 15 residues. From germline, CDR1 is SGHTA and CDR2 FQGTGA. CDR3: CASSLTPGAQETQYF. CDR3 nucleotide sequence: TGTGCCAGCAGCCTCACCCCAGGGGCACAAGAGACCCAGTACTTC.

The chain employs TRBV28 and TRBJ1-2, with D hard to call. Germline values: CDR1 MDHEN, CDR2 SYDVKM. CDR3 length: 14 residues. V lost 4 bases to trimming and J lost 3 bases, with 12 bases between them. The CDR3 nucleotides are TGTGCCAGCAGTTCCTCAGGACGGCACTATGGCTACACCTTC. The encoded protein is CASSSSGRHYGYTF.

The chain recombines TRBV6-1 with TRBJ2-3, with TRBD1 identical over 8 bases. The V gene end was trimmed by 0 bases and the J gene end by 3 bases; junction bases not matched to a gene: 2. The V gene's germline CDR1 is MNHNS and CDR2 SASEGT. The CDR3 is 15 residues long. DNA of the CDR3: TGTGCCAGCAGTGAAGCGGACAGGGCAACAGATACGCAGTATTTT. Its translation: CASSEADRATDTQYF.

The rearrangement uses TRBV2 and TRBJ2-1, with D perhaps TRBD2 (5 bases). The germline gives CDR1 SNHLY, CDR2 FYNNEI. Trimming shortened V by 6 bases and J by 7 bases, and 16 bases separated the two germline ends. The CDR3 contains 14 residues. The CDR3 sequence is CASRRGLPFNEQFF. As DNA, the CDR3 is TGTGCCAGCAGGCGCGGGCTCCCCTTTAATGAGCAGTTCTTC.

The chain uses TRBV28 and TRBJ2-5; D ambiguous. Trimming pared 3 bases from V and 7 bases from J, leaving 6 bases between. The CDR3 covers 11 residues. The V gene's germline CDR1 is MDHEN and CDR2 SYDVKM. CDR3 sequence: CASSLLRTQYF. The DNA for the CDR3 is TGTGCCAGCAGTTTGTTGAGGACCCAGTACTTC.

The chain joins TRBV18 to TRBJ1-1; a weak D match, TRBD1 (5 bases). Per the germline V gene, CDR1 is KGHSH and CDR2 is LQKENI. V gave up 5 bases and J gave up 4 bases, with 17 bases separating them. CDR3 length: 15 residues. The CDR3 sequence: CASSWQGGGSTEAFF. The CDR3 DNA reads as TGTGCCAGCTCATGGCAGGGAGGAGGCAGCACTGAAGCTTTCTTT.

This sequence joins TRBV5-1 and TRBJ1-6; TRBD1 might be the D (5 bases). The CDR3 sequence is 16 residues long. The germline gives CDR1 SGHRS, CDR2 YFSETQ. The V end was cut by 0 bases, the J end by 14 bases, with 21 bases between. CDR3 bases: TGCGCCAGCAGCTTGGGGCGACAGTCGGGGTACTCGGCCCTCCACTTT. Its translation is CASSLGRQSGYSALHF.

This CDR3 is CASSITSGRSHGELFF. In nucleotides, the CDR3 is TGCGCCAGCAGCATAACTAGCGGGAGATCCCACGGGGAGCTGTTTTTT. The chain couples TRBV5-1 to TRBJ2-2; TRBD2 matches at 11 bases. Germline V gene sequence: CDR1 SGHRS, CDR2 YFSETQ. This CDR3 spans 16 amino acids. V was clipped by 4 bases and J by 7 bases; unmatched bases: 9.